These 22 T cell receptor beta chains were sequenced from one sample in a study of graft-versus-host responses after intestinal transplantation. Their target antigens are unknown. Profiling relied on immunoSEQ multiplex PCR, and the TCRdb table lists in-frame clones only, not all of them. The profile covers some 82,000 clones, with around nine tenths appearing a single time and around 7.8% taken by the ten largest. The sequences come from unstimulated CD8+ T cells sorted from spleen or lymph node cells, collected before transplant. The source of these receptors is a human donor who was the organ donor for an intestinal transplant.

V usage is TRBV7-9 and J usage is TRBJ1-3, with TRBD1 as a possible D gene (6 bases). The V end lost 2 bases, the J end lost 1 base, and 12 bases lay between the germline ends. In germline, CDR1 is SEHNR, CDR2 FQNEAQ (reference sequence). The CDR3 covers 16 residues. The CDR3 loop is CASSLRGQDSGNTIYF. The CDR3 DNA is TGTGCCAGCAGCTTAAGGGGACAAGATTCTGGAAACACCATATATTTT.

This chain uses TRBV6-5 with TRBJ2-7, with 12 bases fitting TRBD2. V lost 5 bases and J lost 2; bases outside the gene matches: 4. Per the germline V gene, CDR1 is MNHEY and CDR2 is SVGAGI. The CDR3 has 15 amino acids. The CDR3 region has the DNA TGTGCCAGCAGTCAACTAGCGGGGGGAACCTACGAGCAGTACTTC. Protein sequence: CASSQLAGGTYEQYF.

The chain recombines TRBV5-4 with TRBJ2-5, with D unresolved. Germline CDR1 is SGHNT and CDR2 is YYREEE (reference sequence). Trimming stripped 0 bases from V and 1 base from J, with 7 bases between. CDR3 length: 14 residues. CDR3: CASSLDRVQETQYF. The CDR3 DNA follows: TGTGCCAGCAGCTTGGATCGGGTCCAAGAGACCCAGTACTTC.

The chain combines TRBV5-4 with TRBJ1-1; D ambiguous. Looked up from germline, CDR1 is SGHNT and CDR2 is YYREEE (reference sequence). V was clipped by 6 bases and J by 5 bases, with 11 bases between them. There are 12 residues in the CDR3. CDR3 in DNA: TGTGCCAGCAAAGGTGGGCGAACTGAAGCTTTCTTT. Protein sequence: CASKGGRTEAFF.

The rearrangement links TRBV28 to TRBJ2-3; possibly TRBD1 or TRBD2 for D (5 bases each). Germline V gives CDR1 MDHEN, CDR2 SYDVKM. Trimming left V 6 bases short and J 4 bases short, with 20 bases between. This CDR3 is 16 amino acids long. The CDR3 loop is CASSSEWGFDADTQYF. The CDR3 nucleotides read TGTGCCAGCAGCTCTGAATGGGGGTTTGATGCAGATACGCAGTATTTT.

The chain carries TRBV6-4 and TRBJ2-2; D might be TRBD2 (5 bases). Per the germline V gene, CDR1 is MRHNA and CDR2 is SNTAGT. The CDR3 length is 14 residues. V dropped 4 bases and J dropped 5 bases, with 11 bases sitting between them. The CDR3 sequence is CASSAAPGTGELFF. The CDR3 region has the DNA TGTGCCAGCAGTGCTGCTCCGGGGACCGGGGAGCTGTTTTTT.

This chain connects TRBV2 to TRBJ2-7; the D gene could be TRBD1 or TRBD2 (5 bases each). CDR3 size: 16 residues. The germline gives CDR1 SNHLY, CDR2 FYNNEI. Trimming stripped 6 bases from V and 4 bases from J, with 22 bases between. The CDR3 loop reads CASRAPGLGRGYEQYF. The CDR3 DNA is TGTGCCAGCAGGGCCCCAGGGCTTGGGCGAGGGTACGAGCAGTACTTC.

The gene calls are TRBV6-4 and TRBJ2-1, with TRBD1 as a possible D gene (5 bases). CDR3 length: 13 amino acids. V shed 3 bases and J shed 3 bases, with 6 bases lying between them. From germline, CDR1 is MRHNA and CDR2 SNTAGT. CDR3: CASSEGDYNEQFF. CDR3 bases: TGTGCCAGCAGTGAAGGGGACTACAATGAGCAGTTCTTC.

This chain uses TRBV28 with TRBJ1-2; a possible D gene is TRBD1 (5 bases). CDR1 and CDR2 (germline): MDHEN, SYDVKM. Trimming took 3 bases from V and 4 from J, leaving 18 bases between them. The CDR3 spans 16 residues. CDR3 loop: CASSLVVVSGGYGYTF. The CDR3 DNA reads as TGTGCCAGCAGTTTGGTGGTGGTGTCCGGGGGCTATGGCTACACCTTC.

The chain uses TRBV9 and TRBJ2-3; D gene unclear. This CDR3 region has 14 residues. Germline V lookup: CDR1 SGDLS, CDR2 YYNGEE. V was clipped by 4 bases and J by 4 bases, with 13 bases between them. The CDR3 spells CASSLSYSADTQYF. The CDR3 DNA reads TGTGCCAGCAGCCTTAGCTACAGTGCAGATACGCAGTATTTT.

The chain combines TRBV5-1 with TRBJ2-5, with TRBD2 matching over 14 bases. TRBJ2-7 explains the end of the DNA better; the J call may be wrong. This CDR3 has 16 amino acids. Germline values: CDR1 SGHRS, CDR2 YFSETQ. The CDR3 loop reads CASSLGLAGGVYEQYF. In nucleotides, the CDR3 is TGCGCCAGCAGCTTAGGACTAGCGGGGGGAGTCTACGAGCAGTACTTC.

The CDR3 sequence: CASSRLGGAGAWGETQYF. For the CDR3, the DNA is TGTGCCAGCAGCCGCCTGGGGGGGGCGGGGGCCTGGGGGGAGACCCAGTACTTC. The genes are TRBV2 and TRBJ2-5; D possibly corresponds to TRBD2 (7 bases). The CDR3 runs to 18 residues. Per germline, CDR1 SNHLY and CDR2 FYNNEI. Between the trimmed V and J ends, which lost 6 bases and 5 bases, there was a span of 28 bases.

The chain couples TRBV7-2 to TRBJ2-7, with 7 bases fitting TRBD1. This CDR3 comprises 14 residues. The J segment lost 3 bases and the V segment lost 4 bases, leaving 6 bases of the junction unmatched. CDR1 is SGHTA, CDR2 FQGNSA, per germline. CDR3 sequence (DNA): TGTGCCAGCAGCTACAACAGGGGTATCTACGAGCAGTACTTC. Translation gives CASSYNRGIYEQYF.

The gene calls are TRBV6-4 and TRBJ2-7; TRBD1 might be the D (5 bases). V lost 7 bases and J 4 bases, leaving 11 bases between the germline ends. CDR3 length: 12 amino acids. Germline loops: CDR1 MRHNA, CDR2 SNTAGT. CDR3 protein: CASNPGKYEQYF. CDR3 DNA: TGTGCCAGCAACCCAGGGAAGTACGAGCAGTACTTC.

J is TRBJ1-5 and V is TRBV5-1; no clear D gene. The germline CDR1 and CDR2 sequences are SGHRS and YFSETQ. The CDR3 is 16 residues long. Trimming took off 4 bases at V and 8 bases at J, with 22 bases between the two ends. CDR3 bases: TGCGCCAGCAGCCTATCGCCGGTCCACCCAGCGGAGCCCCAGCATTTT. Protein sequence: CASSLSPVHPAEPQHF.

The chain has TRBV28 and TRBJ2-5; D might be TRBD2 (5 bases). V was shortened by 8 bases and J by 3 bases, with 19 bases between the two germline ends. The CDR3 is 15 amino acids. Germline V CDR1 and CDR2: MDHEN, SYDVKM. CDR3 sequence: CASRGERAAKETQYF. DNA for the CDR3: TGTGCCAGCCGGGGAGAAAGGGCCGCCAAAGAGACCCAGTACTTC.

CDR3 amino acids: CASSLRGYSEQQFF. The CDR3 DNA sequence: TGTGCCAGCAGCTTAAGGGGGTATAGTGAACAGCAGTTCTTC. The gene calls are TRBV7-3 and TRBJ2-1, with D tentatively TRBD1 or TRBD2 (5 bases each). Germline CDR1 and CDR2: SGHTA and FQGTGA. Trimming stripped 1 base from V and 11 bases from J, with 15 bases between. The CDR3 runs to 14 residues.

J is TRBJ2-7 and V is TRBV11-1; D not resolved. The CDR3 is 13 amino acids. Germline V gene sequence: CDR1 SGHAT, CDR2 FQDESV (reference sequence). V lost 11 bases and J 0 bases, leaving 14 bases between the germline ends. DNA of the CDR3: TGTGCCTCCTCAGACTTCCGCTCCTACGAGCAGTACTTC. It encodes CASSDFRSYEQYF. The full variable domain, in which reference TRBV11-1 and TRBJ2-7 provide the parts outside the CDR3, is EAEVAQSPRYKITEKSQAVAFWCDPISGHATLYWYRQILGQGPELLVQFQDESVVDDSQLPKDRFSAERLKGVDSTLKIQPAELGDSAMYLCASSDFRSYEQYFGPGTRLTVT.

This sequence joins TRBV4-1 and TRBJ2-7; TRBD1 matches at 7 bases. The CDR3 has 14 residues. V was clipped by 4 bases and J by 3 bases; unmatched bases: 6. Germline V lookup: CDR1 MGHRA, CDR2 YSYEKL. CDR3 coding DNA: TGCGCCAGCAGCCCGGGACAGCTCAACTACGAGCAGTACTTC. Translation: CASSPGQLNYEQYF.

The CDR3 DNA reads as TGTGCCAGCAGTTACTCGAACAGGGGAAGGATTAATGGCTACACCTTC. Translating it yields CASSYSNRGRINGYTF. The J gene is TRBJ1-2, the V gene TRBV6-5; the match to TRBD1 covers 7 bases. This CDR3 region has 16 residues. Per germline, CDR1 MNHEY and CDR2 SVGAGI. V lost 0 bases and J lost 6; bases outside the gene matches: 10.

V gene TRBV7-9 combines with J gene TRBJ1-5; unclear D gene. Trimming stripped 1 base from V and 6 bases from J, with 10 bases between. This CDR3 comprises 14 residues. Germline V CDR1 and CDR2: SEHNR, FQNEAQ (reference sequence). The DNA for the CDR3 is TGTGCCAGCAGCTTAGGGGGTGGCGGTCAGCCCCAGCATTTT. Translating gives CASSLGGGGQPQHF.

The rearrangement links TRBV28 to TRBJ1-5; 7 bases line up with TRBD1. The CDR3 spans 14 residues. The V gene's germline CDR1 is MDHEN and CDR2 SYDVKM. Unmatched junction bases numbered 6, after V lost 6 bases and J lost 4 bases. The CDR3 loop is CASSGQVLNQPQHF. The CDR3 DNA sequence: TGTGCCAGCAGCGGACAGGTTCTAAATCAGCCCCAGCATTTT. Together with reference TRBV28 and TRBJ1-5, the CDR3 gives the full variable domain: DVKVTQSSRYLVKRTGEKVFLECVQDMDHENMFWYRQDPGLGLRLIYFSYDVKMKEKGDIPEGYSVSREKKERFSLILESASTNQTSMYLCASSGQVLNQPQHFGDGTRLSIL.